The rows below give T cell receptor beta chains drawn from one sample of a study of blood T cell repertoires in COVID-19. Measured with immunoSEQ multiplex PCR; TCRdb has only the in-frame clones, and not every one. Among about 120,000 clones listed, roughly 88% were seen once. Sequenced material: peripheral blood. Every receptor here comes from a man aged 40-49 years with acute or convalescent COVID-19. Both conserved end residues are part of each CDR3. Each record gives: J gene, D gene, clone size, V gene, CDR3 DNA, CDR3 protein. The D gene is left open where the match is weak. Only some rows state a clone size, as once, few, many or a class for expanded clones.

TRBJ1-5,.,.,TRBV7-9,TGTGCCAGCAGCTCAACTACCGGGACAAAAATTAATCAGCCCCAGCATTTT,CASSSTTGTKINQPQHF
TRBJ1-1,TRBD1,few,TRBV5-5,TGTGCCAGCAGACAGGGGGAGTTGAACACTGAAGCTTTCTTT,CASRQGELNTEAFF
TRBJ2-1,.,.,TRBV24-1,TGTGCCACCCGTCGGAGCGCCGAAAATGAGCAGTTCTTC,CATRRSAENEQFF
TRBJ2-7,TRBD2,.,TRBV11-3,TGTGCCAGCATCAAGAGCGGGAGATTCATCCACGAGCAGTACTTC,CASIKSGRFIHEQYF
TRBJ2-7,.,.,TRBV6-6,TGTGCCAGCCGGGGGACAGCCTACGAGCAGTACTTC,CASRGTAYEQYF
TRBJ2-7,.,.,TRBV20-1,TGCAGTGCCCCCCCGCGGGACGAGCAGTACTTC,CSAPPRDEQYF
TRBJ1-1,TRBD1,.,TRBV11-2,TGTGCCAGCAGCTCGACAGGGACGAACACTGAAGCTTTCTTT,CASSSTGTNTEAFF
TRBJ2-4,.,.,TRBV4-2,TGTGCCAGCAGCCAAGATCAGGTACCAAACATTCAGTACTTC,CASSQDQVPNIQYF
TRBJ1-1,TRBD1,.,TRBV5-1,TGCGCCAGCAGCCGGGGACAGAGCAACACTGAAGCTTTCTTT,CASSRGQSNTEAFF
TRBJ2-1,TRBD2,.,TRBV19,TGTGCCAGTAGTAAGGGACTAGCGGGAATCTCCTACAATGAGCAGTTCTTC,CASSKGLAGISYNEQFF
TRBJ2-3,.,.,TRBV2,TGTGCCAGACGACAACCCCGGGAAAATACGCAGTATTTT,CARRQPRENTQYF
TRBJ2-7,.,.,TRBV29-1,TGCAGCGCCTGGAGTAGCTCCTACGAGCAGTACTTC,CSAWSSSYEQYF
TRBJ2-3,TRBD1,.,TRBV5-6,TGTGCCAGCAGCGGATATATACAGGGGGCCAGCACAGATACGCAGTATTTT,CASSGYIQGASTDTQYF
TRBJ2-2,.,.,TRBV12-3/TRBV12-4,TGTGCCAGCAGTAGAAGCAGGGGTTGGGAGCTGTTTTTT,CASSRSRGWELFF
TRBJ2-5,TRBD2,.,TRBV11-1,TGTGCCAGCAGCAAACCCGGACTAGCACGAGAGACCCAGTACTTC,CASSKPGLARETQYF
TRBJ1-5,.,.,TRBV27,TGTGCCAGCAGTTTAAGTCACAACAATCAGCCCCAGCATTTT,CASSLSHNNQPQHF
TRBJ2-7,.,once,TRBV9,TGTGCCAGCAGCGTAGGTCAGACCTACGAGCAGTACTTC,CASSVGQTYEQYF
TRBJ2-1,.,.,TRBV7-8,TGTGCCACCTCCAGGGTTAGATTCGATGAGCAGTTCTTC,CATSRVRFDEQFF
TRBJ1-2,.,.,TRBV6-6,TGTGCCAGCAGTTACGTCAGGGGTGACGGCTACACCTTC,CASSYVRGDGYTF
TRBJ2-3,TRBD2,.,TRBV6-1,TGTGCCAGCAGTGCCCTAACTAGCGGGGGACCCCTTGGAGATACGCAGTATTTT,CASSALTSGGPLGDTQYF
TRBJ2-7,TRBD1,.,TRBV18,TGTGCCAGCTCCTCAGGGACAGGGACCTACGAGCAGTACTTC,CASSSGTGTYEQYF
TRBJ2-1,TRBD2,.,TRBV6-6,TGTGCCAGCCGGGGCGGGGGCAATGAGCAGTTCTTC,CASRGGGNEQFF
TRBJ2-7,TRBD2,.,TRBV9,TGTGCCAGCAGCGTAGCGGCGGGGGTCTTCGAGCAGTACTTC,CASSVAAGVFEQYF
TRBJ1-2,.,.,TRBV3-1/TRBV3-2,TGTGCCAGCAGCCAAGGAAGCTATACCGACTATGGCTACACCTTC,CASSQGSYTDYGYTF
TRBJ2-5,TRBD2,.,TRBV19,TGTGCCAGTAGTATTGGGTCGGGGGGGCAAGAGACCCAGTACTTC,CASSIGSGGQETQYF
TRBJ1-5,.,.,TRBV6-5,TGTGCCAGCAGTAGCGGTAGGGATCAGCCCCAGCATTTT,CASSSGRDQPQHF
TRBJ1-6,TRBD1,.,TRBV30,TGTGCCTGGAGCTCCGGGACAGAAAATTCACCCCTCCACTTT,CAWSSGTENSPLHF
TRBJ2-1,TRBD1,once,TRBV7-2,TGTGCCAGCAGCTCCGGGACAGGGTTTCATGAGCAGTTCTTC,CASSSGTGFHEQFF
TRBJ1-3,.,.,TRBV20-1,TGCAGTGCTAGTTTTGGGAGCTCTGGAAACACCATATATTTT,CSASFGSSGNTIYF
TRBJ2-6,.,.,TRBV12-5,TGTGCTAGTGGTTTGGTAGGAGGGTTGTCTGGGGCCAACGTCCTGACTTTC,CASGLVGGLSGANVLTF
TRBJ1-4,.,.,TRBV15,TGTGCCACCAGCAGAGTTACGCGGAGAAATGAAAAACTGTTTTTT,CATSRVTRRNEKLFF
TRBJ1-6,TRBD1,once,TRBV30,TGTGCCTGGACGGCTCGACAGGGGGCTCGGAATTCACCCCTCCACTTT,CAWTARQGARNSPLHF
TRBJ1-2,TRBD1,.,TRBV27,TGTGCCAGCAGTTTATCAACAGGGGCTAACTATGGCTACACCTTC,CASSLSTGANYGYTF
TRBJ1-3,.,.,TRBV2,TGTGCCAGCACGGAGGGGAGGCTTCCTGGAAACACCATATATTTT,CASTEGRLPGNTIYF
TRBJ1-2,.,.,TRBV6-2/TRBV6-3,TGTGCCAGCAGTTCCCCAAGGACAACCCGAACCAACTATGGCTACACCTTC,CASSSPRTTRTNYGYTF
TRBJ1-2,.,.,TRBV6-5,TGTGCCAGCGCGGGGGCCCTATTATATGGCTACACCTTC,CASAGALLYGYTF
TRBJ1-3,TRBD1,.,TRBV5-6,TGTGCCAGCAGCTTGGGAGGGACAGTCGGTGGAAACACCATATATTTT,CASSLGGTVGGNTIYF
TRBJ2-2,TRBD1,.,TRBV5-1,TGCGCCAGCAGGTCAGGGGGTAACGGGGAGCTGTTTTTT,CASRSGGNGELFF
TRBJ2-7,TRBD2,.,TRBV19,TGTGCCAGTAAGGTGATGGCGGGAGAACCCTACGAGCAGTACTTC,CASKVMAGEPYEQYF
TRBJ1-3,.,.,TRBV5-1,TGCGCCAGCAGCCGGGACACCGCCTCTGGAAACACCATATATTTT,CASSRDTASGNTIYF
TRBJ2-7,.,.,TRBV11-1,TGTGCCAGCTCCTTGACATTACCCGGCGAGCAGTACTTC,CASSLTLPGEQYF
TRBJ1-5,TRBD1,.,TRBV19,TGTGCCAGTAGTGGAACAGGGGATCAGCCCCAGCATTTT,CASSGTGDQPQHF
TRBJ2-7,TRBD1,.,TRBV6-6,TGTGCCAGCGACAGGGGGCACTACGAGCAGTACTTC,CASDRGHYEQYF
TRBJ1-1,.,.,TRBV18,TGTGCCAGCTCACCAGAGGTACTGAACACTGAAGCTTTCTTT,CASSPEVLNTEAFF
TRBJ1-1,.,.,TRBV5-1,TGCGCCAGCAGCTTGGAACAGTTCACCGCTGAAGCTTTCTTT,CASSLEQFTAEAFF
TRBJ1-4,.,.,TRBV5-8,TGTGCCAGCAGCCCCGGGGGAGGGGTAGATAAAAAACTGTTTTTT,CASSPGGGVDKKLFF